This T cell receptor beta chain was captured in a study of blood T cell repertoires in COVID-19. Study-level background: Collection of acute and convalescent COVID-19 samples took place in the United States, Italy and Spain. The cDNA or gDNA used as material had been derived from T cells, B-cell-depleted T cells, or PBMCs.

Per the germline V gene, CDR1 is SGDLS and CDR2 is YYNGEE. The CDR3 is made up of 13 amino acids. J gave up 6 bases and V 3 bases, and 3 bases lay outside the gene matches. Generated by immunoSEQ multiplex PCR, the TCRdb table keeps only in-frame clones and is missing some. The table has about 26,000 clones, around two thirds seen once. The chain uses TRBV9 and TRBJ2-7, with 10 bases identical to TRBD1. Sequencing was performed on peripheral blood. The sequence derives from a man aged 55 to 70 with active or convalescent COVID-19. CDR3 sequence reads: CASSDRTGGEQYF. DNA of the CDR3: TGTGCCAGCAGCGACCGGACAGGGGGCGAGCAGTACTTC. Combining the CDR3 with reference TRBV9 and TRBJ2-7 gives the whole variable domain DSGVTQTPKHLITATGQRVTLRCSPRSGDLSVYWYQQSLDQGLQFLIQYYNGEERAKGNILERFSAQQFPDLHSELNLSSLELGDSALYFCASSDRTGGEQYFGPGTRLTVT.